This entry features one T cell receptor (beta chain) sequence. Its antigen is currently unknown. This sample is drawn from a study of CD8 T cells in Susac syndrome. Study in general: At the time their blood was drawn, patients with Susac syndrome were either therapy-naive, on corticosteroids (with some of them also receiving intravenous immunoglobulin), or on intravenous immunoglobulin alone. General study points: It was acknowledged in the study that its TCR sequencing and HLA analysis involved a relatively small number of individuals.

With random hexamers, 0.5 to 1 ug RNA was reverse transcribed. An immunoSEQ multiplex PCR amplified TCR beta CDR3 over 54 Vbeta and 13 Jbeta. TCRdb re-called the immunoSEQ multiplex PCR reads through MiXCR, storing one row per CDR3 protein. The sample consists of 170,000 or so distinct CDR3 sequences, approximately 94% of them appearing once. In blood CD8+ and CD4+ T cells, TCR beta underwent sequencing. The TCR comes from a human donor with Susac syndrome. Sequenced sample: CD4+ T cells from PBMCs.

The CDR3 sequence: CASSLPPGQDKAFF. The CDR3 nucleotides read TGTGCCAGCAGTTTACCTCCTGGGCAGGATAAAGCTTTCTTT. The chain recombines TRBV28 with TRBJ1-1; the D is unclear. The CDR3 has 14 residues. The ends were cut back, 2 bases at V and 9 bases at J, with 16 bases in the middle. CDR1 and CDR2 (germline): MDHEN, SYDVKM. The full variable domain, its missing parts supplied by reference TRBV28 and TRBJ1-1, is DVKVTQSSRYLVKRTGEKVFLECVQDMDHENMFWYRQDPGLGLRLIYFSYDVKMKEKGDIPEGYSVSREKKERFSLILESASTNQTSMYLCASSLPPGQDKAFFGQGTRLTVV.